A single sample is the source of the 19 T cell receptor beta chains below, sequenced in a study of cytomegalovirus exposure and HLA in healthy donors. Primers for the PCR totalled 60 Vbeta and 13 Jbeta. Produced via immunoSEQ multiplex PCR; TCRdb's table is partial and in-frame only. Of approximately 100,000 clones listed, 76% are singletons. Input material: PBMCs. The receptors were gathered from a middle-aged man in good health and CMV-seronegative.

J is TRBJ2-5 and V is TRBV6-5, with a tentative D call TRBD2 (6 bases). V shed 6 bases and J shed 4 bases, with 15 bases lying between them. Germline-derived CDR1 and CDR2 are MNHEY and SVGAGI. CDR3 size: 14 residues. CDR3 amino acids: CASSQRPGGETQYF. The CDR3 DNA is TGTGCCAGCAGCCAGAGGCCCGGGGGAGAGACCCAGTACTTC.

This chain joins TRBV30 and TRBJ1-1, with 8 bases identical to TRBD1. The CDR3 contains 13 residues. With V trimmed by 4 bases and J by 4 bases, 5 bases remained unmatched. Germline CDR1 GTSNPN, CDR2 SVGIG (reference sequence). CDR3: CAWTKQGVTEAFF. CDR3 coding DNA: TGTGCCTGGACGAAACAGGGGGTCACTGAAGCTTTCTTT.

CDR3 loop: CASSSGTKNTEAFF. The CDR3 DNA is TGCGCCAGCAGCTCGGGGACAAAGAACACTGAAGCTTTCTTT. The chain couples TRBV5-1 to TRBJ1-1; D is perhaps TRBD1 (6 bases). The germline V gene encodes CDR1 SGHRS and CDR2 YFSETQ. The CDR3 consists of 14 residues. The V and J ends lost 3 bases and 1 base respectively, with 10 bases between them. Filled out from reference TRBV5-1 and TRBJ1-1, the complete variable domain reads KAGVTQTPRYLIKTRGQQVTLSCSPISGHRSVSWYQQTPGQGLQFLFEYFSETQRNKGNFPGRFSGRQFSNSRSEMNVSTLELGDSALYLCASSSGTKNTEAFFGQGTRLTVV.

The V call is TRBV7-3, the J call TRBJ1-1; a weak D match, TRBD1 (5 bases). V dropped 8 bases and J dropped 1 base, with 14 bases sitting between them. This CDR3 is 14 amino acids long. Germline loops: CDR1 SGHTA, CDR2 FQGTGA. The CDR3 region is CASHQGGKNTEAFF. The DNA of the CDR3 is TGTGCCAGCCACCAGGGTGGGAAGAACACTGAAGCTTTCTTT.

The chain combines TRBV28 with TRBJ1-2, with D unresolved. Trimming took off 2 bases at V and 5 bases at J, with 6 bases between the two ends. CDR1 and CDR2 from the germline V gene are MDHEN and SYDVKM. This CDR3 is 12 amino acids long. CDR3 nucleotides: TGTGCCAGCAGTTTAGCGGGTTATGGCTACACCTTC. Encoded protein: CASSLAGYGYTF.

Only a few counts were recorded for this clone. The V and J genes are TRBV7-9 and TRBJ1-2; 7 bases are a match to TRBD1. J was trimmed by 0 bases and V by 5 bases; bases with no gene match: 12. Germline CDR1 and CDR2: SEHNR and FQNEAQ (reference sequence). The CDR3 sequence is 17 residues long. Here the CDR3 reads CASSPQGQIPANYGYTF. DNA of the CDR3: TGTGCCAGCAGCCCTCAGGGACAGATCCCAGCTAACTATGGCTACACCTTC.

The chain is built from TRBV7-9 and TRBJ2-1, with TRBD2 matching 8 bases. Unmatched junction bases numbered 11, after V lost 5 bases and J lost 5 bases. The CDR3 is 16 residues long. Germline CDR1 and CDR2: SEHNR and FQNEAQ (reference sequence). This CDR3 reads CASSAPGGDFHNEQFF. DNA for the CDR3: TGTGCCAGCAGCGCCCCGGGGGGGGACTTCCACAATGAGCAGTTCTTC.

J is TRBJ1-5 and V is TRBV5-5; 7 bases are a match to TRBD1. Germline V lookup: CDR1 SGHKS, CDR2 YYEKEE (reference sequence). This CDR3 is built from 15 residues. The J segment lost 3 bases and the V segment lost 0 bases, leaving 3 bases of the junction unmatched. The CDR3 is CASSLDRGLNQPQHF. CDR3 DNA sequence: TGTGCCAGCAGCTTGGACAGGGGACTCAATCAGCCCCAGCATTTT. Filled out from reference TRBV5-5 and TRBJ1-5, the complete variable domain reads DAGVTQSPTHLIKTRGQQVTLRCSPISGHKSVSWYQQVLGQGPQFIFQYYEKEERGRGNFPDRFSARQFPNYSSELNVNALLLGDSALYLCASSLDRGLNQPQHFGDGTRLSIL.

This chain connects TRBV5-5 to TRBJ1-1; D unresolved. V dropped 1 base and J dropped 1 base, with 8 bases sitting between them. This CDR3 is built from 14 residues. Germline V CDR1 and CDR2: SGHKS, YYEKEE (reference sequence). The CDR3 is CASSLLRQNTEAFF. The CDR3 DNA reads TGTGCCAGCAGCTTGCTCAGACAGAACACTGAAGCTTTCTTT.

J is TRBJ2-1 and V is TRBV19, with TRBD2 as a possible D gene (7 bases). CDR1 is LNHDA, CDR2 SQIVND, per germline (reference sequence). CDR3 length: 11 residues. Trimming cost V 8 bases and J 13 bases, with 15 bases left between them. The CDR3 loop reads CASGSGGAQFF. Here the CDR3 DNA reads TGTGCCAGTGGATCGGGGGGCGCCCAGTTCTTC.

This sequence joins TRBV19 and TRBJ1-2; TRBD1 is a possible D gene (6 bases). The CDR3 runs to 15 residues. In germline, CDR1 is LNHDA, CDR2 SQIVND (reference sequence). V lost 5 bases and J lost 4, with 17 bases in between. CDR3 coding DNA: TGTGCCAGTAGTGCAAACCTACAGGGTTTCTATGGCTACACCTTC. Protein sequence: CASSANLQGFYGYTF. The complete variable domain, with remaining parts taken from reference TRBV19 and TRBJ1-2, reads DGGITQSPKYLFRKEGQNVTLSCEQNLNHDAMYWYRQDPGQGLRLIYYSQIVNDFQKGDIAEGYSVSREKKESFPLTVTSAQKNPTAFYLCASSANLQGFYGYTFGSGTRLTVV.

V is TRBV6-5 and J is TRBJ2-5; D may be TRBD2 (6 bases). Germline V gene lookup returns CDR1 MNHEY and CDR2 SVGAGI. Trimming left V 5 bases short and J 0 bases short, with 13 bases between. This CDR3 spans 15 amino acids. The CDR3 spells CASSPAGLNQETQYF. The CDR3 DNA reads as TGTGCCAGCAGTCCCGCGGGACTTAACCAAGAGACCCAGTACTTC.

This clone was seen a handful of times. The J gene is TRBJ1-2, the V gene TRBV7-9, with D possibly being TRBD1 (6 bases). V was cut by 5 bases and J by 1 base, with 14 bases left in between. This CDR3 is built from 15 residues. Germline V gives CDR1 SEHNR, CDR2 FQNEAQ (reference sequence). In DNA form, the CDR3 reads TGTGCCAGCAGCCTTGGGACACCATTTAACTATGGCTACACCTTC. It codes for CASSLGTPFNYGYTF.

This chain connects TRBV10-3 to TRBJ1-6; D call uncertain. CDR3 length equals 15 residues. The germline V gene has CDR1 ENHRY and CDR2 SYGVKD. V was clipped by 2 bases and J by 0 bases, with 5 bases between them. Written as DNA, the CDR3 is TGTGCCATCAGTGAGGCCGGCTCCTATAATTCACCCCTCCACTTT. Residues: CAISEAGSYNSPLHF.

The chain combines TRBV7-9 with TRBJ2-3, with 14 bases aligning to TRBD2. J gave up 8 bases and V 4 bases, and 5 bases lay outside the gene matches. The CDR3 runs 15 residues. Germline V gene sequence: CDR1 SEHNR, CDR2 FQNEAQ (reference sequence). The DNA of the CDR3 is TGTGCCAGCAGCTCGGGACTAGCGGGGGTTGCTACGCAGTATTTT. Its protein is CASSSGLAGVATQYF.

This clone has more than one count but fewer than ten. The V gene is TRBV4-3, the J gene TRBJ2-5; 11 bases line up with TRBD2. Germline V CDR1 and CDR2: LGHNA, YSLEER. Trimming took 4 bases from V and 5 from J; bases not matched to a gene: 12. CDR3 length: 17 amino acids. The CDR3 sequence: CASSLGVAGGSRETQYF. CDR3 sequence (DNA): TGCGCCAGCAGCCTCGGGGTAGCGGGGGGGTCACGGGAGACCCAGTACTTC.

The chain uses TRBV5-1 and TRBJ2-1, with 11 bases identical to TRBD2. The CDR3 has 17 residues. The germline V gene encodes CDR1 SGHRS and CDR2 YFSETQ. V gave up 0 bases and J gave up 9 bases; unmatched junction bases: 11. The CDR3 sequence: CASSLGKTSGGYGEQFF. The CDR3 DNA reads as TGCGCCAGCAGCTTGGGAAAAACTAGCGGGGGATACGGTGAGCAGTTCTTC.

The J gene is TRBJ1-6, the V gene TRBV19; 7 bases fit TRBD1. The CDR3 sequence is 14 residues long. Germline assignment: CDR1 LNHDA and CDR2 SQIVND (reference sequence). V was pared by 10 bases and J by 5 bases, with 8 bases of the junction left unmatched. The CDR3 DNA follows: TGTGCCACAAGACGGGGACAGAATAATTCACCCCTCCACTTT. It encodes CATRRGQNNSPLHF.

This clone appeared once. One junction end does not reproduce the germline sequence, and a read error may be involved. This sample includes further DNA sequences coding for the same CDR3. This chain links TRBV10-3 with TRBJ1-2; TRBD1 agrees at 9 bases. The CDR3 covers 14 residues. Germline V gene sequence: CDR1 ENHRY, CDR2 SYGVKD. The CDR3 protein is CAISDLGQGAGYTF. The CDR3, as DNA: TGCGCCATCAGTGACTTGGGACAGGGCGCAGGCTACACCTTC.